A selection of T cell receptor beta chains follows, all from one sample in a study of cytomegalovirus exposure and HLA in healthy donors. This table comes from immunoSEQ multiplex PCR, and its TCRdb copy is limited to in-frame clones, with some not included. The sample has more than 45,000 clones, more than 85% seen once. Input material: PBMCs. Source of these receptors: a young woman in good health and CMV-seronegative. Each CDR3 is given with its conserved first and last residue. Each record gives: V gene, J gene, D gene, clone size, CDR3 DNA, CDR3 protein. A D gene is named only where the DNA matches it firmly. The size field is filled for only some rows; it gives once, few, many or a size class.

>TRBV5-1|TRBJ2-3|TRBD2|-
TGCGCCAGCAGCTTTTCTAGCGGGAGCGGAACAGATACGCAGTATTTT
CASSFSSGSGTDTQYF
>TRBV28|TRBJ1-2|-|-
TGTGCCAGCAGTTTGGAGGGTGACTATGGCTACACCTTC
CASSLEGDYGYTF
>TRBV7-9|TRBJ2-3|-|-
TGTGCCAGCGAGAATACGCAGTATTTT
CASENTQYF
>TRBV28|TRBJ1-1|TRBD1|-
TGTGCCAGCAGCCGGACAGGGATGAACACTGAAGCTTTCTTT
CASSRTGMNTEAFF
>TRBV10-3|TRBJ2-7|-|-
TGTGCCATCAGCCCTTCAGGGGGGTACGAGCAGTACTTC
CAISPSGGYEQYF
>TRBV30|TRBJ2-1|-|-
TGTGCCTGGAGTGTATATAGCGCAAACAATGAGCAGTTCTTC
CAWSVYSANNEQFF
>TRBV5-1|TRBJ2-1|TRBD2|-
TGCGCCAGCAGCTTGACTAGCGGGAGTAATGAGCAGTTCTTC
CASSLTSGSNEQFF
>TRBV25-1|TRBJ2-5|-|-
TGTGCCAGCAGTCTCGGGGTACTTGCGGACCAAGAGACCCAGTACTTC
CASSLGVLADQETQYF
>TRBV7-2|TRBJ1-5|TRBD1|-
TGTGCCAGCAGCGGCCGGACAGGGGAACAGCCCCAGCATTTT
CASSGRTGEQPQHF
>TRBV9|TRBJ2-3|TRBD2|-
TGTGCCAGCAGCACAAGGACTAGCGGGAGTGGAGATACGCAGTATTTT
CASSTRTSGSGDTQYF
>TRBV28|TRBJ1-2|-|-
TGTGCCAGCAGTTTAGCCAGCCGGCAGGAAGGCTACACCTTC
CASSLASRQEGYTF
>TRBV11-1|TRBJ1-4|-|-
TGTGCCAGCAGCTTCACCGACAGCGCAACTAATGAAAAACTGTTTTTT
CASSFTDSATNEKLFF
>TRBV7-9|TRBJ2-4|TRBD2|-
TGTGCCAGCAGCCTAACTAGCGGGAGAGGAAACATTCAGTACTTC
CASSLTSGRGNIQYF
>TRBV4-1|TRBJ2-7|-|-
TGCGCCAGCAGCCAATCCCTAGTTCGGCAGGGATACGAGCAGTACTTC
CASSQSLVRQGYEQYF
>TRBV5-6|TRBJ2-1|TRBD2|-
TGTGCCAGCCGAGAAAGCGGGAGCTCCTACAATGAGCAGTTCTTC
CASRESGSSYNEQFF
>TRBV19|TRBJ2-2|-|-
TGTGCCAGTAGTATAGCCGGGATAGACACCGGGGAGCTGTTTTTT
CASSIAGIDTGELFF
>TRBV19|TRBJ1-2|-|-
TGTGCCAGTAGTCGATCGTCAGGGACTAACTATGGCTACACCTTC
CASSRSSGTNYGYTF
>TRBV5-1|TRBJ2-7|TRBD1|few
TGCGCCAGCAGCGAAACCGGGACAGAAAGCTACGAGCAGTACTTC
CASSETGTESYEQYF
>TRBV19|TRBJ1-2|TRBD1|-
TGTGCCAGTAGTACCGACAGGGCAGCAGGCTACACCTTC
CASSTDRAAGYTF
>TRBV9|TRBJ2-7|TRBD1|-
TGTGCCAGCAGCGTAGAGGACAGGGGGCCGTTCGAGCAGTACTTC
CASSVEDRGPFEQYF
>TRBV18|TRBJ2-1|-|-
TGTGCCAGCTCCGACACTTCCAACAATGAGCAGTTCTTC
CASSDTSNNEQFF
>TRBV19|TRBJ2-1|TRBD2|-
TGTGCCAGTAGTCCTCGTCTAGCGGGCTACAATGAGCAGTTCTTC
CASSPRLAGYNEQFF
>TRBV5-1|TRBJ2-6|-|-
TGCGCCAGCAGCCTGGACGAACGGTACGCTGGGGCCAACGTCCTGACTTTC
CASSLDERYAGANVLTF
>TRBV6-5|TRBJ2-4|-|-
TGTGCCAGCAGCCAAAGACGTGACATCAACATTCAGTACTTC
CASSQRRDINIQYF
>TRBV6-1|TRBJ2-7|TRBD2|-
TGTGCCAGCAGCAGTCTAGCGGGAGGAAGATACGAGCAGTACTTC
CASSSLAGGRYEQYF
>TRBV2|TRBJ2-1|TRBD2|-
TGTGCCAGCACTCAGCGGGAGGGTTGGGATGAGCAGTTCTTC
CASTQREGWDEQFF
>TRBV7-6|TRBJ2-1|TRBD2|-
TGTGCCAGCAGACTAGAGTGGACTAGCTCGATCAATGAGCAGTTCTTC
CASRLEWTSSINEQFF